What follows are 2 T cell receptor beta chains derived from one specimen sequenced in a study of OX40 agonist ivuxolimab in advanced cancers. Profiling relied on immunoSEQ multiplex PCR, and the TCRdb table lists in-frame clones only, not all of them. The profile shows 50,000 or so clones, around 79% of them singletons. Sequenced here: CD4+ or CD8+ T cells sorted from blood, sampled in a trial of the OX40 agonist ivuxolimab. The receptors originated from an adult with an advanced solid tumor such as melanoma, head and neck, liver or kidney cancer.

The chain recombines TRBV5-1 with TRBJ2-2, with 8 bases aligning to TRBD2. The CDR3 consists of 15 residues. V shed 0 bases, J shed 4 bases, and the junction held 2 bases outside the gene matches. Germline V gene sequence: CDR1 SGHRS, CDR2 YFSETQ. The CDR3 loop reads CASSLASGFTGELFF. In nucleotides, the CDR3 is TGCGCCAGCAGCTTGGCTAGCGGGTTCACCGGGGAGCTGTTTTTT.

This sequence joins TRBV10-1 and TRBJ2-2; D remains unclear. This CDR3 comprises 14 residues. V was shortened by 3 bases and J by 4 bases, with 9 bases between the two germline ends. The germline CDR1 and CDR2 sequences are WNHNN and SYGVQD (reference sequence). The CDR3 region is CASSDFVRTGELFF. The CDR3 nucleotides read TGCGCCAGCAGTGATTTCGTGCGCACCGGGGAGCTGTTTTTT.